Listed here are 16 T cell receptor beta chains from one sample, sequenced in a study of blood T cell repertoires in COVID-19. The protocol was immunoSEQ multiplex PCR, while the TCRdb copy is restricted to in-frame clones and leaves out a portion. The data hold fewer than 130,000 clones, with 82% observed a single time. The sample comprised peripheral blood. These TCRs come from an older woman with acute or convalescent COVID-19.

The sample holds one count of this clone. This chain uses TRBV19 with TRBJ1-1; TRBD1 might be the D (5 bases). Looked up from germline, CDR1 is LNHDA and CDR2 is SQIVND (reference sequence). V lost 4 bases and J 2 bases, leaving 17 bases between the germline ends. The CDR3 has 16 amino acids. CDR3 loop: CASSTYSRQTNTEAFF. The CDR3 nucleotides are TGTGCCAGTAGTACCTACTCTCGACAGACTAACACTGAAGCTTTCTTT.

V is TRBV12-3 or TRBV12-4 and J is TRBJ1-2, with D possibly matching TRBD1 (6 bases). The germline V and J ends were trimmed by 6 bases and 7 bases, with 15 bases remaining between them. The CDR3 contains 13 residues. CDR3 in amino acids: CASSYYTGSGYTF. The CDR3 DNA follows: TGTGCCAGCAGCTATTACACAGGGTCTGGCTACACCTTC.

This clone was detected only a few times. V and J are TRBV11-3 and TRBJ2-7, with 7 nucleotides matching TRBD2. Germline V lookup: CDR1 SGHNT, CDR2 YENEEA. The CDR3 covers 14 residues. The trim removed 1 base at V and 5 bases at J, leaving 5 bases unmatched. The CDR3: CASSLGRGKDEQYF. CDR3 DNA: TGTGCCAGCAGCTTAGGGCGGGGGAAGGACGAGCAGTACTTC.

The CDR3 sequence is CASSPRDRGGYTF. The CDR3 DNA reads as TGTGCCAGCAGTCCGAGGGACAGGGGTGGCTACACCTTC. The chain employs TRBV2 and TRBJ1-2; TRBD1 aligns across 10 bases. Trimming took 5 bases from V and 7 from J; bases not matched to a gene: 4. The CDR3 consists of 13 residues. Germline lookup yields CDR1 SNHLY and CDR2 FYNNEI.

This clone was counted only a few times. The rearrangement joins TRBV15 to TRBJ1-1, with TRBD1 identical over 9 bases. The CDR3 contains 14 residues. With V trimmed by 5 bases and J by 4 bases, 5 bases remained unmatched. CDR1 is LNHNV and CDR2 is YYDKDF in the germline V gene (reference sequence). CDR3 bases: TGTGCCACCAGCCCAGGGACAGGGCGCACTGAAGCTTTCTTT. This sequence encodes CATSPGTGRTEAFF. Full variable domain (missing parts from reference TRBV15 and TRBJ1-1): DAMVIQNPRYQVTQFGKPVTLSCSQTLNHNVMYWYQQKSSQAPKLLFHYYDKDFNNEADTPDNFQSRRPNTSFCFLDIRSPGLGDTAMYLCATSPGTGRTEAFFGQGTRLTVV.

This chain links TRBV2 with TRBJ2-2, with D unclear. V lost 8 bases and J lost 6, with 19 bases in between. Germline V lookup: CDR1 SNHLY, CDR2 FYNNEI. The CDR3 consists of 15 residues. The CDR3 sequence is CASLMESYHAGELFF. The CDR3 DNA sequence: TGTGCCAGCCTCATGGAGTCTTATCACGCCGGGGAGCTGTTTTTT. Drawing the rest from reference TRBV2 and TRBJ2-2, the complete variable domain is EPEVTQTPSHQVTQMGQEVILRCVPISNHLYFYWYRQILGQKVEFLVSFYNNEISEKSEIFDDQFSVERPDGSNFTLKIRSTKLEDSAMYFCASLMESYHAGELFFGEGSRLTVL.

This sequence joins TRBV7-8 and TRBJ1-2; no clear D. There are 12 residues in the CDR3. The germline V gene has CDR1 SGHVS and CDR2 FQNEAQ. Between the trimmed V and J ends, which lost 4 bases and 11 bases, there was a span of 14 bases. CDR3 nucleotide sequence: TGTGCCAGCAGCTGGCTAAGGGAGGGTTACACCTTC. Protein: CASSWLREGYTF.

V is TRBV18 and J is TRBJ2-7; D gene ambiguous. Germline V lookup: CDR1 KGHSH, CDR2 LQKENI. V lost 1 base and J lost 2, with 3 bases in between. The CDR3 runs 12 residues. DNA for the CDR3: TGTGCCAGCTCACCACTCGCCTACGAGCAGTACTTC. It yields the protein CASSPLAYEQYF.

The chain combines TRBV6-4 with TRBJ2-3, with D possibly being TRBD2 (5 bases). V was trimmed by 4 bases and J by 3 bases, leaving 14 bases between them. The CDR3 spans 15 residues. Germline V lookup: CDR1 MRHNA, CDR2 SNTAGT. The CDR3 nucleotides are TGTGCCAGCAGTGGTCTTGCCGGGGTTACAGATACGCAGTATTTT. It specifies CASSGLAGVTDTQYF.

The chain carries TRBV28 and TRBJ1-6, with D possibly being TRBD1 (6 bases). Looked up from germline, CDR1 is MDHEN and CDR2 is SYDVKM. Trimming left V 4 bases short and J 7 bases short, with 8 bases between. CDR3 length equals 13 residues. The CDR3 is CASSWGGNSPLHF. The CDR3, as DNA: TGTGCCAGCAGTTGGGGGGGCAATTCACCCCTCCACTTT.

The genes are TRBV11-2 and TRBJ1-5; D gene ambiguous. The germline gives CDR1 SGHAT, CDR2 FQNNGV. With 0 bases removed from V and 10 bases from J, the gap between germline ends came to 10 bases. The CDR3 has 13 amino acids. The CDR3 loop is CASSLDPLSPQHF. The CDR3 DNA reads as TGTGCCAGCAGCTTAGATCCCCTGTCTCCCCAGCATTTT.

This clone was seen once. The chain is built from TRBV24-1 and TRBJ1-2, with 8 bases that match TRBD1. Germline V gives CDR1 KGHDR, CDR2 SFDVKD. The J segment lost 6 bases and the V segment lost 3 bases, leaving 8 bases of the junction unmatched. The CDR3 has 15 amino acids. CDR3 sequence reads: CATSDAYDRGHGYTF. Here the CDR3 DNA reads TGTGCCACCAGTGATGCTTACGACAGGGGCCATGGCTACACCTTC.

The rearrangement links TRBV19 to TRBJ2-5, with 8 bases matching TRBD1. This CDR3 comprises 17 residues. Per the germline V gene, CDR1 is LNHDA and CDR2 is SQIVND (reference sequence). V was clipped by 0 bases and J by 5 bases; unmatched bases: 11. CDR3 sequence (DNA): TGTGCCAGTAGTATAGAGGCGACAGGGGTTCTGCGGGAGACCCAGTACTTC. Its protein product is CASSIEATGVLRETQYF. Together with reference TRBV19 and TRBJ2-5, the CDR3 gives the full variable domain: DGGITQSPKYLFRKEGQNVTLSCEQNLNHDAMYWYRQDPGQGLRLIYYSQIVNDFQKGDIAEGYSVSREKKESFPLTVTSAQKNPTAFYLCASSIEATGVLRETQYFGPGTRLLVL.

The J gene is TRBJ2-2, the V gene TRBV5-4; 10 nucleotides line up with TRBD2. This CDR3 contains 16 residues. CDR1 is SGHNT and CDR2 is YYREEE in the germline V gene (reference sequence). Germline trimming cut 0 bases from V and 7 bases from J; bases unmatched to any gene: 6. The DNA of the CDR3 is TGTGCCAGCAGCTTGGGAGCGGGGGGGCCCATCGGGGAGCTGTTTTTT. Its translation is CASSLGAGGPIGELFF.

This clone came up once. CDR3 protein: CASSLEGGPQNTEAFF. The CDR3 region has the DNA TGCGCCAGCAGCTTGGAGGGGGGGCCCCAGAACACTGAAGCTTTCTTT. V usage is TRBV5-1 and J usage is TRBJ1-1; tentative D call: TRBD1 (6 bases). This CDR3 contains 16 residues. V was trimmed by 0 bases and J by 1 base, leaving 13 bases between them. CDR1 is SGHRS, CDR2 YFSETQ, per germline.

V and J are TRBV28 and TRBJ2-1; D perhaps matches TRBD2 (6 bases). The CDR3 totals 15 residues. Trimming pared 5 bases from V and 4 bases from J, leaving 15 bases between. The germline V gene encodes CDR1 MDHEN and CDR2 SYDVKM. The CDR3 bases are TGTGCCAGCAGTCGGGACCCGGGGACTTACAATGAGCAGTTCTTC. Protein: CASSRDPGTYNEQFF.